This T cell receptor (beta chain) derives from a study of blood T cell repertoires in COVID-19. The table came from immunoSEQ multiplex PCR; TCRdb's copy has only in-frame clones and leaves some out. The sample lists hundreds of thousands of clones, around four fifths occurring once. This CDR3 is built from 16 residues. V shed 6 bases and J shed 4 bases, with 21 bases lying between them. Germline loops: CDR1 LNHDA, CDR2 SQIVND (reference sequence). The sequenced sample was peripheral blood. J is TRBJ1-2 and V is TRBV19, with D possibly TRBD1 on 6 matching bases. The sequence was collected from a woman aged 80 or over with acute or convalescent COVID-19. The CDR3 sequence: CASSPPGTRMIYGYTF. Written as DNA, the CDR3 is TGTGCCAGTAGCCCTCCCGGGACACGGATGATCTATGGCTACACCTTC.